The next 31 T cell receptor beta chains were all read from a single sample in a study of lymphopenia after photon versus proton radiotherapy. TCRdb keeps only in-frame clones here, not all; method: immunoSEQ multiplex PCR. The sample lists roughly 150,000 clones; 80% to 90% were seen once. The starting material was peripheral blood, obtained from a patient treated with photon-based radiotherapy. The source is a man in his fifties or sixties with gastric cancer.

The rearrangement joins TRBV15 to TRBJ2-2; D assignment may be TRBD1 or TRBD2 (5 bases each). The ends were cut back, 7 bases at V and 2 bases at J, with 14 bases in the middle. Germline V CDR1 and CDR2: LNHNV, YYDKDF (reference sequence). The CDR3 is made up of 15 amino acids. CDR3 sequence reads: CATKTGTENTGELFF. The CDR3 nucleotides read TGTGCCACCAAGACCGGGACGGAAAACACCGGGGAGCTGTTTTTT.

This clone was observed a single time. DNA for the CDR3: TGTGCCAGCATTTGGCGGGAGTCCCAAGAGACCCAGTACTTC. Protein: CASIWRESQETQYF. The chain uses TRBV25-1 and TRBJ2-5; 7 nucleotides match TRBD2. This CDR3 is 14 amino acids long. The J segment lost 1 base and the V segment lost 7 bases, leaving 6 bases of the junction unmatched. Germline loops: CDR1 MGHDK, CDR2 SYGVNS.

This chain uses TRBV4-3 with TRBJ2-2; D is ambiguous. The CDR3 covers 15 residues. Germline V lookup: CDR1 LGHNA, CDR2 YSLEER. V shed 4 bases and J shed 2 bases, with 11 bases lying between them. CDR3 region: CASSLNVINTGELFF. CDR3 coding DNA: TGCGCCAGCAGCCTCAACGTGATAAACACCGGGGAGCTGTTTTTT.

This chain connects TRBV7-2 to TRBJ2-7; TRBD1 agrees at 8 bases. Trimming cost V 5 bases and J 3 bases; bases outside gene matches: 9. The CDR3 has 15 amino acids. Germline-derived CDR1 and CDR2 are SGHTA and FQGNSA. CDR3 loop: CASSRGGTGYYEQYF. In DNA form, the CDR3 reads TGTGCCAGCAGCCGTGGCGGGACAGGTTACTACGAGCAGTACTTC. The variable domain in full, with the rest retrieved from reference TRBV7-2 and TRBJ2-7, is GAGVSQSPSNKVTEKGKDVELRCDPISGHTALYWYRQSLGQGLEFLIYFQGNSAPDKSGLPSDRFSAERTGGSVSTLTIQRTQQEDSAVYLCASSRGGTGYYEQYFGPGTRLTVT.

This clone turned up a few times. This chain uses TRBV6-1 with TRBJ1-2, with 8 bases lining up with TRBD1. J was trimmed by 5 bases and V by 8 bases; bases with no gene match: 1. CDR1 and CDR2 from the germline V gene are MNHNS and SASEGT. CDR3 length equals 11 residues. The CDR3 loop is CASHRGYGYTF. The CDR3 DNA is TGTGCCAGCCACAGGGGGTATGGCTACACCTTC.

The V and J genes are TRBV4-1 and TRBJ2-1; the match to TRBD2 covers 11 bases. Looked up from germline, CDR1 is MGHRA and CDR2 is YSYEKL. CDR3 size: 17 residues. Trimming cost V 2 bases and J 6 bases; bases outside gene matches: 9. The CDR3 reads CASSQLTSGRRGNEQFF. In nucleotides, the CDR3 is TGCGCCAGCAGCCAACTCACTAGCGGGAGACGGGGCAATGAGCAGTTCTTC.

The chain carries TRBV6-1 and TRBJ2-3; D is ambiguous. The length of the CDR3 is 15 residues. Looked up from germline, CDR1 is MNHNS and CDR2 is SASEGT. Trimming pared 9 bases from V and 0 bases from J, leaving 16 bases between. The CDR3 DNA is TGTGCCAGTGCACCGGCGACGTCAAGCACAGATACGCAGTATTTT. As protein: CASAPATSSTDTQYF.

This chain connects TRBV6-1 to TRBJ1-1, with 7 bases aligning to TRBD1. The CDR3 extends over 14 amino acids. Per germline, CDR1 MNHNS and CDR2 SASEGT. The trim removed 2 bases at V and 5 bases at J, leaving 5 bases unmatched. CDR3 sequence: CASSERGRETEAFF. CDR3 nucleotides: TGTGCCAGCAGTGAAAGGGGGCGCGAGACTGAAGCTTTCTTT.

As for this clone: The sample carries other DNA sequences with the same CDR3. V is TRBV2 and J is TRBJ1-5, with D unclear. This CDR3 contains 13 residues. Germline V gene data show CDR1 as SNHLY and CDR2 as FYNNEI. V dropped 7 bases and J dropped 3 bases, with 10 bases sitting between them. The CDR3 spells CASKGQVNQPQHF. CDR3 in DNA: TGTGCCAGCAAAGGGCAGGTCAATCAGCCCCAGCATTTT.

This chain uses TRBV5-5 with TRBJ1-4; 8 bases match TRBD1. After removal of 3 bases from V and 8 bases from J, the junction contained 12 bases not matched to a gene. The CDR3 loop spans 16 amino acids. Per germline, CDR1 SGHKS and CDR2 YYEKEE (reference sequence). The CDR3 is CASSSRGWTGKEKLFF. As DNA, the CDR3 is TGTGCCAGCAGCTCGAGGGGGTGGACAGGGAAAGAAAAACTGTTTTTT.

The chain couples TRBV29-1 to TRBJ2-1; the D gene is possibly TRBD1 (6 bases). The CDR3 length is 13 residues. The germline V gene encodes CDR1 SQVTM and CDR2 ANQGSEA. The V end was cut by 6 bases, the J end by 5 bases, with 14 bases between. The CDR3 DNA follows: TGCAGCGTCCCACCGGCAGGGGACAATGAGCAGTTCTTC. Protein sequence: CSVPPAGDNEQFF.

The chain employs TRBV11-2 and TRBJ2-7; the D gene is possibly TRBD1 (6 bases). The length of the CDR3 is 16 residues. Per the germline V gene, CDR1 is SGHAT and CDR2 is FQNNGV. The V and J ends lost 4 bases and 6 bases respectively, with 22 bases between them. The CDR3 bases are TGTGCCAGCAGCTGGACAGATCCAGTTGCTGGTGGCGAGCAGTACTTC. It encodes CASSWTDPVAGGEQYF.

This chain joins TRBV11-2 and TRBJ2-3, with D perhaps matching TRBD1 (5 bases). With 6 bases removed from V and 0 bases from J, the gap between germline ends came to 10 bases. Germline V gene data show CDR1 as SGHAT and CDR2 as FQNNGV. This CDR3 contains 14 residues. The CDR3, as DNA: TGTGCCAGCAGTCCCCAGGGCAGCACAGATACGCAGTATTTT. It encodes CASSPQGSTDTQYF.

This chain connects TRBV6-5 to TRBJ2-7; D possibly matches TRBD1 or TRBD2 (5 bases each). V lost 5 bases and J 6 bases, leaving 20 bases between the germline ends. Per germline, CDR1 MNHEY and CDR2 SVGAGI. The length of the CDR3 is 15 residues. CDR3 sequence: CASSGLGVRSGEQYF. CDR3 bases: TGTGCCAGCAGTGGCCTGGGGGTAAGATCGGGCGAGCAGTACTTC.

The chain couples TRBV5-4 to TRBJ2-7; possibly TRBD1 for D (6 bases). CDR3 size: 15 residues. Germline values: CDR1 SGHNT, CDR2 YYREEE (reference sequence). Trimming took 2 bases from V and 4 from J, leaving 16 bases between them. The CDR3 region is CASSLETGPRYEQYF. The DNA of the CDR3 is TGTGCCAGCAGCTTAGAAACAGGGCCACGTTACGAGCAGTACTTC.

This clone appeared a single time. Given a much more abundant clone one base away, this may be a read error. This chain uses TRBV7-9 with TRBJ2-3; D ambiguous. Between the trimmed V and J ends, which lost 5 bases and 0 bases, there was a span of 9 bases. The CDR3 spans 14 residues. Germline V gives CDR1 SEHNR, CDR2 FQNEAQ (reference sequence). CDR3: CASSLTTSTDTQYF. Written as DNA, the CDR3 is TGTGCCAGCAGCCTAACTACTAGCACAGATACGCAGTATTTT.

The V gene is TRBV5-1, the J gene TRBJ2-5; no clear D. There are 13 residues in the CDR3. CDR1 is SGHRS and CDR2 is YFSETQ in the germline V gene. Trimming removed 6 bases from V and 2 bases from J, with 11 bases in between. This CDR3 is CASTRMGQETQYF. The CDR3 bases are TGCGCCAGCACACGAATGGGTCAAGAGACCCAGTACTTC.

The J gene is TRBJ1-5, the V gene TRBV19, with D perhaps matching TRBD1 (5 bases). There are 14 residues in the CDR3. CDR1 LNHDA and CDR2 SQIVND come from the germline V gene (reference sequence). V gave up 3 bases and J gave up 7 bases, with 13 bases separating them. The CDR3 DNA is TGTGCCAGTAGTATGGGGGGGGTAAAGCAGCCCCAGCATTTT. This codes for CASSMGGVKQPQHF.

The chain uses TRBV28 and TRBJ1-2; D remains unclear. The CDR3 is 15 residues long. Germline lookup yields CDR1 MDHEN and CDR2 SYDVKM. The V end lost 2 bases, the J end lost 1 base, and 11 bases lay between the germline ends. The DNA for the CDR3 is TGTGCCAGCAGTTTAGGAGACCCGTTTAACTATGGCTACACCTTC. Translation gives CASSLGDPFNYGYTF.

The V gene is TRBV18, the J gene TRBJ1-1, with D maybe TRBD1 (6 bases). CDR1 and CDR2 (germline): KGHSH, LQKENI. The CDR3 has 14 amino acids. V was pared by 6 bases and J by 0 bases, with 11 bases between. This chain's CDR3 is CASSPGAMNTEAFF. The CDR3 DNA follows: TGTGCCAGCTCCCCGGGGGCGATGAACACTGAAGCTTTCTTT.

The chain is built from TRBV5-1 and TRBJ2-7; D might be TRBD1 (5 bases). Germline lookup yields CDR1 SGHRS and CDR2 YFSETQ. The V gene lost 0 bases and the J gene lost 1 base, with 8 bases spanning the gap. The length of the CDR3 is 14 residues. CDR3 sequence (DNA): TGCGCCAGCAGCTTGGTTACAGGTTCCTACGAGCAGTACTTC. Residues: CASSLVTGSYEQYF.

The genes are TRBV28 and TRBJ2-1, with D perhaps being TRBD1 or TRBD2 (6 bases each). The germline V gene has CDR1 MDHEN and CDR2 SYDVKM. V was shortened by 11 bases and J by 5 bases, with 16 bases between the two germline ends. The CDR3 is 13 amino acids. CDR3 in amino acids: CALRGQGDNEQFF. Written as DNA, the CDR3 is TGTGCCCTTCGGGGGCAGGGAGACAATGAGCAGTTCTTC.

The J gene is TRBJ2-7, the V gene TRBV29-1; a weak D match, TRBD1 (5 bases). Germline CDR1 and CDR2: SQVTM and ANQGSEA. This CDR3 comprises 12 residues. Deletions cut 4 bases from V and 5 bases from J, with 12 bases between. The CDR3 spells CSVGQGKHEQYF. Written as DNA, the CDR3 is TGCAGCGTTGGGCAGGGCAAGCACGAGCAGTACTTC.

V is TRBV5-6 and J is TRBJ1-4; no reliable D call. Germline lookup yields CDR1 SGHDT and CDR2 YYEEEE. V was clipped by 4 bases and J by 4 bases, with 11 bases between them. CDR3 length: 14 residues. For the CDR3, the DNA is TGTGCCAGCAGCAGAACGCCGCTTAATGAAAAACTGTTTTTT. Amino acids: CASSRTPLNEKLFF.

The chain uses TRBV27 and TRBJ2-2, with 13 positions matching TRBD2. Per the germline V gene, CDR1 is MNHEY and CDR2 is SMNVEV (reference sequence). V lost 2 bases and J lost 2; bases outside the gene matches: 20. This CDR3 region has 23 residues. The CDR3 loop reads CASSLIYRGRGGLAGPNTGELFF. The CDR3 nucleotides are TGTGCCAGCAGTTTAATTTACAGGGGGCGCGGGGGACTAGCGGGACCAAACACCGGGGAGCTGTTTTTT.

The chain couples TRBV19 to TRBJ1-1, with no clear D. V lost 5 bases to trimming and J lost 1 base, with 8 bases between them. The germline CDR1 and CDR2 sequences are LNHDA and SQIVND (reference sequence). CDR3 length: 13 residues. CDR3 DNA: TGTGCCAGTAGTCCGGGGAGGAACACTGAAGCTTTCTTT. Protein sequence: CASSPGRNTEAFF.

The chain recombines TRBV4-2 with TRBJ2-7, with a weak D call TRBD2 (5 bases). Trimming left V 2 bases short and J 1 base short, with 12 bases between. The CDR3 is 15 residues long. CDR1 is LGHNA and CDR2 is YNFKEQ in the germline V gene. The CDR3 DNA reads TGTGCCAGCAGCCAATCCTCGGGATATTCCTACGAGCAGTACTTC. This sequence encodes CASSQSSGYSYEQYF.

As DNA, the CDR3 is TGTGCCAGCAGTTTATATCGGCAAAACACTGAAGCTTTCTTT. It is translated as CASSLYRQNTEAFF. V and J are TRBV28 and TRBJ1-1; no clear D. The CDR3 runs 14 residues. Trimming cost V 1 base and J 2 bases, with 8 bases left between them. Looked up from germline, CDR1 is MDHEN and CDR2 is SYDVKM.

This CDR3 is CASSGLASGNTIYF. In nucleotides, the CDR3 is TGTGCCAGCAGCGGACTGGCCTCTGGAAACACCATATATTTT. The J gene is TRBJ1-3, the V gene TRBV5-6; D is undetermined. Per the germline V gene, CDR1 is SGHDT and CDR2 is YYEEEE. This CDR3 has 14 amino acids. Trimming took 4 bases from V and 0 from J, leaving 8 bases between them.

CDR3 loop: CASSAPTGYQETQYF. The CDR3, as DNA: TGTGCCAGCAGCGCACCAACAGGGTACCAAGAGACCCAGTACTTC. V gene TRBV11-2 combines with J gene TRBJ2-5, with D tentatively TRBD1 (6 bases). The CDR3 consists of 15 residues. The germline CDR1 and CDR2 sequences are SGHAT and FQNNGV. Trimming shortened V by 5 bases and J by 0 bases, and 13 bases separated the two germline ends.

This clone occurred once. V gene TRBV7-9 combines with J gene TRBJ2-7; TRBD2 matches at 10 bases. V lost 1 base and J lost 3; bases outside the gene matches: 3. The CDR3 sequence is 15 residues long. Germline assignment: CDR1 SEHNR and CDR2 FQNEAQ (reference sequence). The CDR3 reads CASSLETSGDYEQYF. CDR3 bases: TGTGCCAGCAGCTTAGAAACTAGCGGGGACTACGAGCAGTACTTC.